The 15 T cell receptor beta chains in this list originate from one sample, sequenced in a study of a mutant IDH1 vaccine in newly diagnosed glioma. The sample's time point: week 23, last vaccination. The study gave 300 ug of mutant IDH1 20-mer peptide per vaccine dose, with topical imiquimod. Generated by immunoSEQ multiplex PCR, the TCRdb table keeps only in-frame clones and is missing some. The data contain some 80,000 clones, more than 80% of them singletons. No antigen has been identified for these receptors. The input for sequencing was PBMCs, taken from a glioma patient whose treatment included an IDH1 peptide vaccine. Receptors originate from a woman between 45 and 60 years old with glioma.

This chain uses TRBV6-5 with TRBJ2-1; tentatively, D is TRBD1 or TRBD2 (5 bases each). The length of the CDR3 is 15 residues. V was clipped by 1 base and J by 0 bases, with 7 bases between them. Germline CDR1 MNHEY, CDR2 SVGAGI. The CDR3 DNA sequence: TGTGCCAGCAGTTACTACGGGGCCTCCTACAATGAGCAGTTCTTC. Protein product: CASSYYGASYNEQFF.

The CDR3, as DNA: TGTGCCAGTCAGACCGGGAGGTCCTACAATGAGCAGTTCTTC. This codes for CASQTGRSYNEQFF. The chain is built from TRBV28 and TRBJ2-1; 7 bases fit TRBD2. This CDR3 is built from 14 residues. V shed 9 bases, J shed 1 base, and the junction held 6 bases outside the gene matches. CDR1 is MDHEN, CDR2 SYDVKM, per germline.

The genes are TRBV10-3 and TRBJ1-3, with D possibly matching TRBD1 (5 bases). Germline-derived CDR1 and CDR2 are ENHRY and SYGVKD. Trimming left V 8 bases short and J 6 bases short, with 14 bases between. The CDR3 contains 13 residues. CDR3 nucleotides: TGTGCCATCGGAGGCAGGGTGGAAAACACCATATATTTT. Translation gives CAIGGRVENTIYF.

The CDR3 spells CASSFSGRATYEQFF. Here the CDR3 DNA reads TGCGCCAGCAGCTTTAGCGGGAGGGCAACATATGAGCAGTTCTTC. The genes are TRBV5-1 and TRBJ2-1; 11 nucleotides line up with TRBD2. CDR3 length: 15 amino acids. Trimming cost V 2 bases and J 8 bases; bases outside gene matches: 6. The germline CDR1 and CDR2 sequences are SGHRS and YFSETQ. Complete variable domain (other parts from reference TRBV5-1 and TRBJ2-1): KAGVTQTPRYLIKTRGQQVTLSCSPISGHRSVSWYQQTPGQGLQFLFEYFSETQRNKGNFPGRFSGRQFSNSRSEMNVSTLELGDSALYLCASSFSGRATYEQFFGPGTRLTVL.

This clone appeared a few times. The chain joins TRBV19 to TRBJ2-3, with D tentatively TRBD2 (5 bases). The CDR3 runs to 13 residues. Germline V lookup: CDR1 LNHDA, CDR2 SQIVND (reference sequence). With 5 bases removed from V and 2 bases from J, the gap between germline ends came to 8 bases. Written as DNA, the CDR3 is TGTGCCAGTAGTCCCCGGGACACAGATACGCAGTATTTT. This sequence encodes CASSPRDTDTQYF.

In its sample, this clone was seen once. In nucleotides, the CDR3 is TGTGCCAGCAGCACACGACAGGGGACGTTTGGCTACACCTTC. Translation gives CASSTRQGTFGYTF. The chain recombines TRBV11-1 with TRBJ1-2, with 8 bases aligning to TRBD1. The CDR3 covers 14 residues. With 5 bases clipped from V and 7 bases from J, the junction kept 9 bases outside the gene matches. Germline CDR1 reads SGHAT; CDR2 reads FQDESV (reference sequence).

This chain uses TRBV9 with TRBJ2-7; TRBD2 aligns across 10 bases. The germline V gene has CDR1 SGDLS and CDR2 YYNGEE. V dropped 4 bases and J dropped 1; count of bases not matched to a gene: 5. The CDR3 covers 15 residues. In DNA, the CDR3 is TGTGCCAGCAGCCCAGGACTAGCGGAGTCCTACGAGCAGTACTTC. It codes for CASSPGLAESYEQYF.

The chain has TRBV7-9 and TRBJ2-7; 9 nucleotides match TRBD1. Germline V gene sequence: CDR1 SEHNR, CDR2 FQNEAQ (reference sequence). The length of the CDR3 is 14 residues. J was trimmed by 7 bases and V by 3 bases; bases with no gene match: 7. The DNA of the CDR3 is TGTGCCAGCAGCTTGACAGGGGGAACGGGGGAGCAGTACTTC. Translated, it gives CASSLTGGTGEQYF.

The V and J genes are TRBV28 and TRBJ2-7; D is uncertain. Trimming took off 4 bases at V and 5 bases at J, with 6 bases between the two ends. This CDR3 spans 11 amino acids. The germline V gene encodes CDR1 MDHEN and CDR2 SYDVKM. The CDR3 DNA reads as TGTGCCAGCAGTTCAAACGACGAGCAGTACTTC. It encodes CASSSNDEQYF.

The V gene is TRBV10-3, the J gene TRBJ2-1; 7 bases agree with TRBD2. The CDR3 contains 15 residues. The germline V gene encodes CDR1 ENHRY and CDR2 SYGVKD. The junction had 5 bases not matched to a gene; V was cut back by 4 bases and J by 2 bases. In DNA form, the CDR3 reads TGTGCCATCAGTGTGGTAGCGGGTACCTACAATGAGCAGTTCTTC. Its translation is CAISVVAGTYNEQFF.

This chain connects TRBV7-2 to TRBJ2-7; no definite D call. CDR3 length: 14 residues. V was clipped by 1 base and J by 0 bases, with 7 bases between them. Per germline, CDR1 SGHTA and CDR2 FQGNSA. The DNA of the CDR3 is TGTGCCAGCAGCTTAGTTTTGGGCTCCTACGAGCAGTACTTC. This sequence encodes CASSLVLGSYEQYF.

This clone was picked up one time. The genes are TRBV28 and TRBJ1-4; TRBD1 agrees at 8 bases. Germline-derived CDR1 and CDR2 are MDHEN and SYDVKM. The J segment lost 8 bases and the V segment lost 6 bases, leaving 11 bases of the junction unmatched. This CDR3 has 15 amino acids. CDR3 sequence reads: CASRTRRGLGEKLFF. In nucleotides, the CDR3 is TGTGCCAGCAGAACCCGCAGGGGGCTGGGGGAAAAACTGTTTTTT.

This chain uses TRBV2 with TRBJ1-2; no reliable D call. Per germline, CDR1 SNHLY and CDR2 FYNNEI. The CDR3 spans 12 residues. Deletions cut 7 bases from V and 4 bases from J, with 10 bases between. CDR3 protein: CASTAGSYGYTF. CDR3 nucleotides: TGTGCCAGCACTGCGGGCAGCTATGGCTACACCTTC.

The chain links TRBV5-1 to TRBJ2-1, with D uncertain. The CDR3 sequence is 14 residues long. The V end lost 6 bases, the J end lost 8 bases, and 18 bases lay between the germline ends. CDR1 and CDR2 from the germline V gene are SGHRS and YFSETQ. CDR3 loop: CASIFRYPLYEQFF. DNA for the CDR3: TGCGCCAGCATCTTCCGCTACCCCTTATATGAGCAGTTCTTC.

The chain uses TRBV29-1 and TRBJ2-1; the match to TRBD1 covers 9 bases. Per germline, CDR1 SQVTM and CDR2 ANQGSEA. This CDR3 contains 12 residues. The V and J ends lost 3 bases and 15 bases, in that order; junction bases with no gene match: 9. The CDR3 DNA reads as TGCAGCGTTGATTCTATGGGACAGGGTCCGTTCTTC. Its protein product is CSVDSMGQGPFF.